These 15 T cell receptor beta chains came from one sample sequenced in a study of T cell repertoires in cytomegalovirus infection. Each CDR3 protein gets one entry after TCRdb re-called the reads with MiXCR. The sample holds around 230,000 distinct CDR3 sequences, 35% to 40% seen once. Their recognized antigens are unknown. Source: CD8+ T cells from cultured PBMCs, taken from culture after CMV antigen stimulation. These receptors were collected from a human donor in good health (CMV status not recorded). Some clones in this sample may be carry-over from other donors' samples.

The V and J genes are TRBV19 and TRBJ1-3, with a possible D match to TRBD1 (6 bases). CDR3 length: 14 amino acids. CDR1 is LNHDA and CDR2 is SQIVND in the germline V gene (reference sequence). V gave up 7 bases and J gave up 0 bases, with 10 bases separating them. CDR3 sequence reads: CASNRDYSGNTIYF. The CDR3 DNA sequence: TGTGCCAGTAACAGGGATTACTCTGGAAACACCATATATTTT.

The chain joins TRBV7-6 to TRBJ2-7, with 7 bases aligning to TRBD1. The germline gives CDR1 SGHVS, CDR2 FNYEAQ. Trimming cost V 5 bases and J 0 bases; bases outside gene matches: 10. This CDR3 region has 16 residues. CDR3 nucleotides: TGTGCCAGCAGCGCGACTCCGGGACAGCTCTCCTACGAGCAGTACTTC. Its protein product is CASSATPGQLSYEQYF.

The chain carries TRBV11-2 and TRBJ2-5; 8 positions match TRBD1. CDR1 SGHAT and CDR2 FQNNGV come from the germline V gene. After removal of 3 bases from V and 5 bases from J, the junction contained 2 bases not matched to a gene. The CDR3 runs 13 residues. CDR3 DNA: TGTGCCAGCAGCTTCAGGGGGCCTGAGACCCAGTACTTC. Its translation is CASSFRGPETQYF.

V gene TRBV28 combines with J gene TRBJ1-1; D is ambiguous. The CDR3 loop spans 12 amino acids. The ends were cut back, 6 bases at V and 4 bases at J, with 9 bases in the middle. Per germline, CDR1 MDHEN and CDR2 SYDVKM. CDR3 loop: CASRDLGTEAFF. The DNA for the CDR3 is TGTGCCAGCAGGGATTTGGGCACTGAAGCTTTCTTT.

This chain joins TRBV12-3 or TRBV12-4 and TRBJ1-6; TRBD1 might be the D (6 bases). The ends were cut back, 6 bases at V and 5 bases at J, with 11 bases in the middle. The CDR3 consists of 14 residues. The CDR3 nucleotides read TGTGCCAGCAGAGATGACAGGCATAATTCACCCCTCCACTTT. Protein product: CASRDDRHNSPLHF.

This chain uses TRBV7-3 with TRBJ2-1; TRBD2 aligns across 8 bases. This CDR3 comprises 15 residues. Germline-derived CDR1 and CDR2 are SGHTA and FQGTGA. Unmatched junction bases numbered 7, after V lost 2 bases and J lost 7 bases. The CDR3 nucleotides read TGTGCCAGCAGCTTAGGAGCGGGAGCAGGAAATGAGCAGTTCTTC. Protein sequence: CASSLGAGAGNEQFF.

The V call is TRBV6-1, the J call TRBJ1-4; D gene unclear. V was pared by 6 bases and J by 8 bases, with 16 bases between. The CDR3 length is 14 residues. Germline CDR1 MNHNS, CDR2 SASEGT. CDR3 protein: CASRTLGQAEKLFF. The CDR3 DNA reads TGTGCCAGCAGGACTCTGGGCCAGGCGGAAAAACTGTTTTTT.

The gene calls are TRBV18 and TRBJ2-1; maybe TRBD2 (5 bases). CDR3 length: 17 residues. The V end was cut by 2 bases, the J end by 6 bases, with 20 bases between. The germline V gene encodes CDR1 KGHSH and CDR2 LQKENI. The CDR3 sequence is CASSPSYSAVPGNEQFF. DNA of the CDR3: TGTGCCAGCTCACCATCCTATTCAGCGGTCCCCGGCAATGAGCAGTTCTTC.

J is TRBJ2-1 and V is TRBV27; D may be TRBD1 (6 bases). The V gene's germline CDR1 is MNHEY and CDR2 SMNVEV (reference sequence). The CDR3 is 15 residues long. Trimming removed 6 bases at V and 1 base at J, with 13 bases between. The CDR3 reads CASRTTGSSYNEQFF. DNA for the CDR3: TGTGCCAGCAGAACCACAGGGTCTTCCTACAATGAGCAGTTCTTC.

This clonotype showed up just a few times. The CDR3 region is CASTMALGRSSYEQYF. As DNA, the CDR3 is TGTGCCAGCACCATGGCCCTCGGGCGGAGCTCCTACGAGCAGTACTTC. The chain carries TRBV7-9 and TRBJ2-7; D remains unclear. The V end lost 7 bases, the J end lost 0 bases, and 19 bases lay between the germline ends. Germline V lookup: CDR1 SEHNR, CDR2 FQNEAQ (reference sequence). The CDR3 length is 16 residues.

The chain has TRBV28 and TRBJ1-1; 11 nucleotides line up with TRBD1. Germline V CDR1 and CDR2: MDHEN, SYDVKM. V shed 5 bases and J 5 bases; nucleotides not matched to a gene: 10. This CDR3 spans 16 amino acids. CDR3 nucleotides: TGTGCCAGCAGTCTCTTCGGACAGGGGGCATATACTGAAGCTTTCTTT. Encoded protein: CASSLFGQGAYTEAFF. Supplemented by reference TRBV28 and TRBJ1-1, the full variable domain reads DVKVTQSSRYLVKRTGEKVFLECVQDMDHENMFWYRQDPGLGLRLIYFSYDVKMKEKGDIPEGYSVSREKKERFSLILESASTNQTSMYLCASSLFGQGAYTEAFFGQGTRLTVV.

The J gene is TRBJ2-3, the V gene TRBV11-2, with unresolved D. The CDR3 consists of 17 residues. V lost 5 bases to trimming and J lost 2 bases, with 20 bases between them. CDR1 SGHAT and CDR2 FQNNGV come from the germline V gene. The CDR3 sequence is CASSPRPTRDFTDTQYF. As DNA, the CDR3 is TGTGCCAGCAGCCCAAGGCCTACAAGAGATTTCACAGATACGCAGTATTTT.

The CDR3 sequence: CAWILRGDSLYEQYF. The CDR3 bases are TGTGCCTGGATCCTGAGGGGGGACTCACTTTACGAGCAGTACTTC. J is TRBJ2-7 and V is TRBV30; D tentatively fits TRBD1 or TRBD2 (6 bases each). V was trimmed by 4 bases and J by 4 bases, leaving 20 bases between them. The V gene's germline CDR1 is GTSNPN and CDR2 SVGIG (reference sequence). The CDR3 consists of 15 residues.

This rearrangement joins TRBV27 to TRBJ1-5; no definite D call. Germline lookup yields CDR1 MNHEY and CDR2 SMNVEV (reference sequence). This CDR3 is 14 amino acids long. Trimming removed 4 bases from V and 4 bases from J, with 11 bases in between. The CDR3 region has the DNA TGTGCCAGCAGTTGGGTGGGAGGGAATCAGCCCCAGCATTTT. This codes for CASSWVGGNQPQHF.

The chain is built from TRBV7-6 and TRBJ2-1; TRBD1 agrees at 7 bases. Germline V gene sequence: CDR1 SGHVS, CDR2 FNYEAQ. With 5 bases clipped from V and 4 bases from J, the junction kept 11 bases outside the gene matches. There are 16 residues in the CDR3. The CDR3 loop reads CASSPRTGTSYNEQFF. The CDR3, as DNA: TGTGCCAGCAGCCCGCGGACAGGCACCTCGTACAATGAGCAGTTCTTC. Full variable domain (rest looked up from reference TRBV7-6 and TRBJ2-1): GAGVSQSPRYKVTKRGQDVALRCDPISGHVSLYWYRQALGQGPEFLTYFNYEAQQDKSGLPNDRFSAERPEGSISTLTIQRTEQRDSAMYRCASSPRTGTSYNEQFFGPGTRLTVL.